Listed below are T cell receptor beta chains from one sample, sequenced in a study of cytomegalovirus exposure and HLA in healthy donors. Method: immunoSEQ multiplex PCR; TCRdb's copy keeps in-frame clones and lacks some. The sample holds about 350,000 clones, roughly 90% seen once. Sequencing was done on a sample of PBMCs. The source is a woman in her thirties in good health and CMV-seropositive. Both conserved end residues are part of each CDR3. Each record gives: CDR3 protein, CDR3 DNA, J gene, V gene, D gene, clone size. D genes are given only for firm matches. Clone size is given for some rows only: seen once, a few or many times, or a class if the clone is expanded.

CASSARTHQETQYF TGTGCCAGCAGCGCCCGGACCCACCAAGAGACCCAGTACTTC TRBJ2-5 TRBV9 . .
CASMAGDPYEQYF TGTGCCAGCATGGCGGGGGACCCCTACGAGCAGTACTTC TRBJ2-7 TRBV7-9 TRBD2 .
CASSQSRTENTGELFF TGCGCCAGCAGTCAATCTAGGACAGAGAACACCGGGGAGCTGTTTTTT TRBJ2-2 TRBV23-1 . .
CATSNGKQVGYEQYF TGTGCCACCAGCAACGGGAAACAGGTGGGCTACGAGCAGTACTTC TRBJ2-7 TRBV15 . .
CASSFRQGYNEQYF TGCGCCAGCAGCTTCCGACAGGGGTATAACGAGCAGTACTTC TRBJ2-7 TRBV5-1 TRBD1 .
CAWGTGVTGELFF TGTGCCTGGGGAACAGGGGTTACCGGGGAGCTGTTTTTT TRBJ2-2 TRBV30 TRBD1 .
CASSPGLAGINEQFF TGTGCCAGCAGTCCTGGACTAGCGGGGATCAATGAGCAGTTCTTC TRBJ2-1 TRBV27 TRBD2 .
CASSFPGVYEQYF TGTGCCAGCAGCTTTCCGGGTGTCTACGAGCAGTACTTC TRBJ2-7 TRBV9 . .
CSVGRDTSYNEQFF TGCAGCGTTGGCAGGGACACTTCCTACAATGAGCAGTTCTTC TRBJ2-1 TRBV29-1 . .
CASSWGQGATSEQFF TGCGCCAGCAGCTGGGGACAGGGGGCTACTAGTGAGCAGTTCTTC TRBJ2-1 TRBV5-1 TRBD1 .
CASTSGGRELFF TGTGCCAGCACATCCGGGGGCCGGGAGCTGTTTTTT TRBJ2-2 TRBV28 . .
CASSFRDRGQFF TGTGCCAGCAGCTTCCGGGACAGGGGGCAGTTCTTC TRBJ2-1 TRBV7-2 TRBD1 .
CASSVGGTSGAQETQYF TGTGCCAGCAGCGTAGGGGGGACTAGCGGGGCACAAGAGACCCAGTACTTC TRBJ2-5 TRBV9 TRBD2 .
CASSRGVAGENIQYF TGTGCCAGCAGCCGAGGGGTAGCGGGGGAAAACATTCAGTACTTC TRBJ2-4 TRBV27 TRBD2 .
CASSPFAAGSEQFF TGTGCCAGCAGTCCCTTTGCGGCGGGGAGTGAGCAGTTCTTC TRBJ2-1 TRBV27 . many
CASSRTGSTNEKLFF TGTGCCAGCAGCCGCACAGGGTCAACTAATGAAAAACTGTTTTTT TRBJ1-4 TRBV7-6 . .
CASSLGPGGGDTEAFF TGCGCCAGCAGCTTGGGCCCGGGCGGGGGAGACACTGAAGCTTTCTTT TRBJ1-1 TRBV5-1 . .
CAILLLFYEQYF TGCGCCATCCTCCTGCTCTTCTACGAGCAGTACTTC TRBJ2-7 TRBV5-1 . .
CASSLVARELFF TGTGCCAGCAGTTTAGTGGCTCGGGAGCTGTTTTTT TRBJ2-2 TRBV28 . .
CASSQTQTGFRDEQYF TGCGCCAGCAGCCAAACACAAACAGGGTTTCGGGACGAGCAGTACTTC TRBJ2-7 TRBV4-1 . .
CASSPRGGPTYGYTF TGTGCCAGCAGCCCTAGGGGCGGCCCAACCTATGGCTACACCTTC TRBJ1-2 TRBV27 . few
CATKGPHRGGANVLTF TGTGCCACCAAGGGTCCCCACCGGGGTGGGGCCAACGTCCTGACTTTC TRBJ2-6 TRBV15 . .
CASSFGGTGNTIYF TGTGCCAGCAGTTTTGGTGGGACTGGAAACACCATATATTTT TRBJ1-3 TRBV28 . .
CASSLEVGSYNEQFF TGTGCCAGCAGCTTAGAGGTTGGCTCCTACAATGAGCAGTTCTTC TRBJ2-1 TRBV7-6 . .
CASSRDTLYEQYF TGTGCCAGCAGCCGGGACACCCTCTACGAGCAGTACTTC TRBJ2-7 TRBV9 . .
CASSHPLRGYEQFF TGTGCCAGCAGTCACCCACTAAGGGGCTATGAGCAGTTCTTC TRBJ2-1 TRBV27 . .
CASSPSRGGDYGYTF TGCGCCAGCAGCCCGTCTCGGGGTGGAGACTATGGCTACACCTTC TRBJ1-2 TRBV4-1 . .
CASSLARRVQPQHF TGTGCCAGCAGCTTAGCGAGGAGGGTTCAGCCCCAGCATTTT TRBJ1-5 TRBV7-8 . .
CASSLAGADYEQYF TGCGCCAGCAGCTTGGCTGGGGCGGACTACGAGCAGTACTTC TRBJ2-7 TRBV5-1 . .
CASSLASGGRPTSDNEQFF TGCGCCAGCAGCTTGGCTAGCGGGGGCCGACCTACTTCAGACAATGAGCAGTTCTTC TRBJ2-1 TRBV5-1 TRBD2 .
CASSQGSRTGGNQPQHF TGCGCCAGCAGCCAAGGATCCAGGACAGGTGGCAATCAGCCCCAGCATTTT TRBJ1-5 TRBV4-1 TRBD1 .
CASSQDGTSRYQETQYF TGTGCCAGCAGCCAAGACGGGACTAGCCGATACCAAGAGACCCAGTACTTC TRBJ2-5 TRBV4-2 TRBD2 .
CSAAQGAYEQYF TGCAGCGCTGCCCAGGGGGCCTACGAGCAGTACTTC TRBJ2-7 TRBV29-1 TRBD1 .